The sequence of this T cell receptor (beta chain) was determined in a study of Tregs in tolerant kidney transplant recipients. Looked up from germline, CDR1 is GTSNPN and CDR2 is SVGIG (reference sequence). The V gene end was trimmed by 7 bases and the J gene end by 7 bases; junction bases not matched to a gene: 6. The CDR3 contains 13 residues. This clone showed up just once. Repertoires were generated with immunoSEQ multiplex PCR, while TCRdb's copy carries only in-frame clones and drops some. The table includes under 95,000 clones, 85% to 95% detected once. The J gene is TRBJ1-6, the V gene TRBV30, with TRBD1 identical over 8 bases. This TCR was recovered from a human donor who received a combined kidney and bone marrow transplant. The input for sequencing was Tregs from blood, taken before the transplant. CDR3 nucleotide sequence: TGTGCCTATGCCGGGACAGGAAATTCACCCCTCCACTTT. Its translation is CAYAGTGNSPLHF. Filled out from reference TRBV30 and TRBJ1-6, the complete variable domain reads SQTIHQWPATLVQPVGSPLSLECTVEGTSNPNLYWYRQAAGRGLQLLFYSVGIGQISSEVPQNLSASRPQDRQFILSSKKLLLSDSGFYLCAYAGTGNSPLHFGNGTRLTVT.